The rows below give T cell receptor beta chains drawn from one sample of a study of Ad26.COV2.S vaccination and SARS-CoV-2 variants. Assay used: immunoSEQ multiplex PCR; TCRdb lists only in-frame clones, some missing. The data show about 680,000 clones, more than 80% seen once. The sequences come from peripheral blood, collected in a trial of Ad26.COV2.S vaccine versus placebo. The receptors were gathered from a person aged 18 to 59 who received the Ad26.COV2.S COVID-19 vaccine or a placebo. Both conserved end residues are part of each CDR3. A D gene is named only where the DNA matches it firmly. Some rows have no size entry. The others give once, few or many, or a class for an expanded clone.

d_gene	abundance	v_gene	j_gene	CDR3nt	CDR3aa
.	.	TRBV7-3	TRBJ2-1	TGTGCCAGCAGCTCGGACGCTCGTAGCGGTGAGCAGTTCTTC	CASSSDARSGEQFF
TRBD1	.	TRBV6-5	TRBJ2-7	TGTGCCAGCAGCCTACAGGGGCAAACCTACGAGCAGTACTTC	CASSLQGQTYEQYF
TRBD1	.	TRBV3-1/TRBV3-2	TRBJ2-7	TGTGCCAGCAGCCGCCGACAGGGTGGGATCTACGAGCAGTACTTC	CASSRRQGGIYEQYF
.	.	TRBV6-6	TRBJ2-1	TGTGCCAGCATCTCCGGACAGGGCGGGAGGCAGTTCTTC	CASISGQGGRQFF
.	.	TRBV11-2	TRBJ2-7	TGTGCCAGCAGCTTAGGGCCCCCGGGACCCTACGAGCAGTACTTC	CASSLGPPGPYEQYF
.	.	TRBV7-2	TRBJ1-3	TGTGCCAGCACCCCAGGGTACGGAAACACCATATATTTT	CASTPGYGNTIYF
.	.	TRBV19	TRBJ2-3	TGTGCCAGTAGTGCCCCCTGGCCGGCGACGCAGTATTTT	CASSAPWPATQYF
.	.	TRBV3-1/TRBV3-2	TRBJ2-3	TGTGCCAGCAGCCAGATAGTGGGGGCGGATACGCAGTATTTT	CASSQIVGADTQYF
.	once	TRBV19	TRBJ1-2	TGTGCCAGTAGCTCGGCAGGGCTTGGCTACACCTTC	CASSSAGLGYTF
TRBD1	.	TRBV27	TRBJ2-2	TGTGCCAGCAACACCGGGACAGGGCCCACCGGGGAGCTGTTTTTT	CASNTGTGPTGELFF
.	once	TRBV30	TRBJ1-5	TGTGCCTGGAGTGTTGACGGGGATCAGCCCCAGCATTTT	CAWSVDGDQPQHF
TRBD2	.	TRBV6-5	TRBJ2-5	TGTGCCAGCAGCTCCCATCTAGCGGGGAAGGAGACCCAGTACTTC	CASSSHLAGKETQYF
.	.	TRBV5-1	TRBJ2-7	TGCGCCAGCAGCTCCCAGACACCGTCCTACGAGCAGTACTTC	CASSSQTPSYEQYF
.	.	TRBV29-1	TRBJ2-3	TGCAGCGTTGGGGGGACAGATACGCAGTATTTT	CSVGGTDTQYF
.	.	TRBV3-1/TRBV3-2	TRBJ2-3	TGTGCCAGCAGCCAAGGGGCCAACCCAGTAAATACGCAGTATTTT	CASSQGANPVNTQYF
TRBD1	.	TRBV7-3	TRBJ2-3	TGTGCCAGCAGCTTAAGGACAGGGGGAACTTCTAGCACAGATACGCAGTATTTT	CASSLRTGGTSSTDTQYF
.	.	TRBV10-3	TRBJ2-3	TGTGCCAGCAGACAAAAGAGTGCAGATACGCAGTATTTT	CASRQKSADTQYF
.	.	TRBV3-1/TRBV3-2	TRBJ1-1	TGTGCCAGCAGCTCTGTGAGTGAAGCTTTCTTT	CASSSVSEAFF
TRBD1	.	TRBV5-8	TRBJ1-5	TGTGCCAGCAGCCTATACCCACAGGGGACGGGAGCGCCCCAGCATTTT	CASSLYPQGTGAPQHF
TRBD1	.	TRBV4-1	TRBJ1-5	TGCGCCAGCGGATCGGGACAGGGCGGGCAGCCCCAGCATTTT	CASGSGQGGQPQHF
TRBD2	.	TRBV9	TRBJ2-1	TGTGCCAGCAGCGTAGCGGGGCTAGCGGGAATCAATGAGCAGTTCTTC	CASSVAGLAGINEQFF
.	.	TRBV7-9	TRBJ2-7	TGTGCCAGCAGCACAAACAGCTACGAGCAGTACTTC	CASSTNSYEQYF
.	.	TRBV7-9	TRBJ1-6	TGTGCCAGCAGTTTAGCTACGGGGGGAAGTTCACCCCTCCACTTT	CASSLATGGSSPLHF
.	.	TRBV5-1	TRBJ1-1	TGCGCCAGCTATGCGACCCCCCAGGGGCAGTGGACTGAAGCTTTCTTT	CASYATPQGQWTEAFF
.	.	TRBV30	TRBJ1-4	TGTGCCTGGAGTGTAATGAGGGTGGAGAGCACTAATGAAAAACTGTTTTTT	CAWSVMRVESTNEKLFF
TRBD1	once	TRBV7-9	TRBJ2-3	TGTGCCAGCCTAACACCGGGACAGGGATTAGATACGCAGTATTTT	CASLTPGQGLDTQYF
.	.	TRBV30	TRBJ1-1	TGTGCCTGGAGGTACGGCAGGGTTATGAACACTGAAGCTTTCTTT	CAWRYGRVMNTEAFF
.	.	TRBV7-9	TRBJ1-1	.	CASSLFLLEYRRMNTEAFF
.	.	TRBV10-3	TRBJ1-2	TGTGCCATCAGTGAGTCTTGGCAGGGAGGTGGCTACACCTTC	CAISESWQGGGYTF
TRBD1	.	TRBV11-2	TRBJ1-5	TGTGCCAGCAGCTTAGGGACAGGGGGCTCTCAGCCCCAGCATTTT	CASSLGTGGSQPQHF
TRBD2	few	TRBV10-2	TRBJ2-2	TGCGCCAGCGGCCTAGCGGGGAACACCGGGGAGCTGTTTTTT	CASGLAGNTGELFF
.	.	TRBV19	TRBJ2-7	TGTGCCAGTAGTACCCCGGCAGGGGTCGCCTACGAGCAGTACTTC	CASSTPAGVAYEQYF